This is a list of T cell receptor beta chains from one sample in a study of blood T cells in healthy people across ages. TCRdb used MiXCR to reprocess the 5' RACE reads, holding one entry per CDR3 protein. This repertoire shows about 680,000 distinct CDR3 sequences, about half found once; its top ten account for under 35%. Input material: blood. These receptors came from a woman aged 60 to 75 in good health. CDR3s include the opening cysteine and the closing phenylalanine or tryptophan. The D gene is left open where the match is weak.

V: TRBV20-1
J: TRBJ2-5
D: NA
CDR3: CSAPSRGRQTQETQYF

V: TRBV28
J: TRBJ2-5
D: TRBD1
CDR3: CASSSGWGQGMKQETQYF

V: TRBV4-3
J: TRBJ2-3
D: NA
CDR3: CASSQSGLLGDTQYF

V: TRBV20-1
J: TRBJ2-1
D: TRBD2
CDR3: CSALAGEDNEQFF

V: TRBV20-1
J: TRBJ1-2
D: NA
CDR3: CSASPDLWGYTF

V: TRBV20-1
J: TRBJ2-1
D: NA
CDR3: CSASVRDEQFF

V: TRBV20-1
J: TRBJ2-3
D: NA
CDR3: CSARDGQGSDTQYF

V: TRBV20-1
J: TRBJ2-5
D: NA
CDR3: CSARPAGARTQYF

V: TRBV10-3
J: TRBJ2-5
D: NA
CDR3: CAISARTEETQYF

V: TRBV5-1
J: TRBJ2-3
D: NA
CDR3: CASSPVASTDTQYF

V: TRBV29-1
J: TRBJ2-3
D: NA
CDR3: CSVDKDSTDTQYF

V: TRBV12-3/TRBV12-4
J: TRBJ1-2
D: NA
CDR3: CASSLPGSYGYTF

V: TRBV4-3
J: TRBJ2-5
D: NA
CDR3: CASSQGLARVPQYF

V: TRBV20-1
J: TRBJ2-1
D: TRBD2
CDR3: CSARRTSGRGNYNEQFF

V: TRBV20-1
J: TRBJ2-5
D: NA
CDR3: CSASFSVLETQYF

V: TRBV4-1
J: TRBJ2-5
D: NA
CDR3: CASSQEIRGHAQETQYF

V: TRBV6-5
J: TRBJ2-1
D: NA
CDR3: CASSPPHGYEQFF

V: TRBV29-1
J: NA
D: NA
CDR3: CSVSSQGSRTQYF

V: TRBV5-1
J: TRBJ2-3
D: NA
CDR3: CASSPLAQSTDTQYF

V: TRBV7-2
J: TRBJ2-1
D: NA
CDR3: CASSLYLPQANNEQFF

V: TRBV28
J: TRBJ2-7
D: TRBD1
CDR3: CASSSFAGGRYEQYF

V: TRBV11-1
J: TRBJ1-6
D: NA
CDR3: CASSRLGGSPLHF

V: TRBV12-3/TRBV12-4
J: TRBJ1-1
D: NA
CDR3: CASSPPTALTEAFF

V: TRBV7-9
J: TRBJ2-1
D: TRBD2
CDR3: CASSLLLAGVGEQFF

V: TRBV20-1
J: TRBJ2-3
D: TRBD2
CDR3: CSASTPSGSSNFGTDTQYF

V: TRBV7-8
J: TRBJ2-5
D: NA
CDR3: CASSPGAGETQYF

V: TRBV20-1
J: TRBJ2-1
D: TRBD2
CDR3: CSAGGTSVFPQQFF

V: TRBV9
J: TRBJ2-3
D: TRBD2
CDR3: CASSVGTSGRWGVSTDTQYF

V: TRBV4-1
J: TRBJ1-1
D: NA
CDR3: CASSANQPWNTEAFF

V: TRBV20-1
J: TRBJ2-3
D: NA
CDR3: CSERTPSSTDTQYF

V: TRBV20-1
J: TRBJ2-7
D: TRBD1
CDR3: CSARDWQGAEQYF

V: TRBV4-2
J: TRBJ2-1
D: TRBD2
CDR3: CASSQGEGGRIANEQFF

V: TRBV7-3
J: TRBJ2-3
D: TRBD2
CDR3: CASSLARTSGSTDTQYF

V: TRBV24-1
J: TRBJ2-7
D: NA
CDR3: CATSDSQEWAYEQYF

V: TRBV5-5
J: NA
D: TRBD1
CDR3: CASSLVDRQREQYF

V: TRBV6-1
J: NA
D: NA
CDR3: CASSEVGGDEQYF

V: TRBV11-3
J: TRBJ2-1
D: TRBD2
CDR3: CASSYGVAGYNEQFF

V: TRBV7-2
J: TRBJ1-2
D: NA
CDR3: CASSLAVDSRRGYTF

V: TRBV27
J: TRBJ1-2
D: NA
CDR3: CASALGGRGYGYTF

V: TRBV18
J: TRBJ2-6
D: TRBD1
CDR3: CASSPGQGAFSGANVLTF

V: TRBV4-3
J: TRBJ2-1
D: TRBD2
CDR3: CASSQDRSGRVSTEQFF

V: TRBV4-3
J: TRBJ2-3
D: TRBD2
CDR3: CASSQSGRGGDTQYF

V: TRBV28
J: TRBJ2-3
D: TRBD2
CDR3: CASTPGGADTQYF

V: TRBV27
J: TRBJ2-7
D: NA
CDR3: CASSLLGGLGEQYF

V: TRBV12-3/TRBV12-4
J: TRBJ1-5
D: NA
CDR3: CASSMSGRGNQPQHF

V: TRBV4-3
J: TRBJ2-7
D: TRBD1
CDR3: CASSHLDGTGLFSEQYF